The 9 T cell receptor beta chains reported below all come from one sample, sequenced in a study of blood T cell repertoires in COVID-19. TCRdb's copy holds only in-frame clones and misses some; the assay was immunoSEQ multiplex PCR. The data hold 95,000 to 150,000 clones, with just over 85% observed a single time. Material: peripheral blood. All receptors come from a woman aged 45-60 years with active or convalescent COVID-19.

This chain links TRBV7-6 with TRBJ2-6; 10 nucleotides agree with TRBD2. Germline V lookup: CDR1 SGHVS, CDR2 FNYEAQ. Trimming at V came to 2 bases and at J to 3 bases, leaving 1 base not matched to a gene. There are 16 residues in the CDR3. The CDR3 protein is CASSLLAGDGANVLTF. The CDR3 DNA reads as TGTGCCAGCAGCTTACTAGCGGGAGATGGGGCCAACGTCCTGACTTTC.

The V gene is TRBV27, the J gene TRBJ1-2, with TRBD1 matching over 9 bases. The junction had 6 bases not matched to a gene; V was cut back by 6 bases and J by 7 bases. Germline V gives CDR1 MNHEY, CDR2 SMNVEV (reference sequence). This CDR3 contains 13 residues. The CDR3 coding sequence is TGTGCCAGCAGCGTACAGGGGGCGGGTGGCTACACCTTC. Encoded protein: CASSVQGAGGYTF.

V usage is TRBV12-3 or TRBV12-4 and J usage is TRBJ2-7, with D uncertain. The ends were cut back, 5 bases at V and 7 bases at J, with 9 bases in the middle. The CDR3 has 11 residues. For the CDR3, the DNA is TGTGCCAGCAGTAGAGGATCGGAGCAGTACTTC. It yields the protein CASSRGSEQYF.

About this clone: One junction end disagrees with the germline gene, perhaps due to a read error. V usage is TRBV3-1 (or the pseudogene TRBV3-2) and J usage is TRBJ2-2; 11 bases line up with TRBD2. The CDR3 consists of 16 residues. CDR1 and CDR2 from the germline V gene are LGHDT and YNNKEL (reference sequence). CDR3 DNA sequence: TGTGCCAGCAACCAAGCCGGGACTAGCGGCGGCCGGGAGCTGTTTTTT. Encoded protein: CASNQAGTSGGRELFF.

The chain has TRBV6-5 and TRBJ1-5, with 8 bases lining up with TRBD1. The CDR3 totals 13 residues. Germline trimming cut 6 bases from V and 7 bases from J; bases unmatched to any gene: 5. Germline V gene sequence: CDR1 MNHEY, CDR2 SVGAGI. CDR3 DNA sequence: TGTGCCAGCAGGACAGGGGTAGGGCAGCCCCAGCATTTT. Its translation: CASRTGVGQPQHF.

The chain couples TRBV21-1 to TRBJ1-1; TRBD1, the table's D call, lacks a check against the DNA. TRBV21-1 is designated a pseudogene. This CDR3 comprises 13 residues. The CDR3 protein is CASSKQANTEAFF. The CDR3 DNA reads as TGTGCCAGCAGCAAACAGGCGAACACTGAAGCTTTCTTT.

The chain employs TRBV4-3 and TRBJ2-4; D perhaps matches TRBD1 (5 bases). The V end was cut by 5 bases, the J end by 3 bases, with 17 bases between. The V gene's germline CDR1 is LGHNA and CDR2 YSLEER. This CDR3 region has 16 residues. The DNA of the CDR3 is TGCGCCAGCAGCATCAGGGCCTTCGGTGTCAAAAACATTCAGTACTTC. This encodes CASSIRAFGVKNIQYF.

This clone has just one count. This sequence joins TRBV5-1 and TRBJ2-1, with D tentatively TRBD2 (6 bases). Germline CDR1 reads SGHRS; CDR2 reads YFSETQ. The ends were cut back, 0 bases at V and 9 bases at J, with 10 bases in the middle. The CDR3 sequence is 13 residues long. The CDR3 DNA sequence: TGCGCCAGCAGCTTGGGGAGGGTCGCTGAGCAGTTCTTC. Translation: CASSLGRVAEQFF.

J is TRBJ2-2 and V is TRBV3-1 (or the pseudogene TRBV3-2); 14 bases map to TRBD2. Germline V gene data show CDR1 as LGHDT and CDR2 as YNNKEL (reference sequence). V lost 4 bases and J lost 7; bases outside the gene matches: 8. The CDR3 spans 17 residues. The chain's CDR3 is CASSLSGTSGSNGELFF. CDR3 bases: TGTGCCAGCAGCCTCTCCGGGACTAGCGGGAGTAACGGGGAGCTGTTTTTT.